The 24 T cell receptor beta chains presented below share a single source sample, sequenced in a study of post-analysis software for immune sequencing data. Findings and limits, study-wide: In patients, TRBV5-6, TRBV5-1 and TRBV20-1 belonged to roughly 5 TRBV segments found more frequently than in controls.

The antigens of these receptors remain unknown. Unique molecular identifiers featured in each of the TCR beta cDNA libraries. Each CDR3 protein gets one entry after TCRdb re-called the PCR reads with MiXCR. This table has hundreds of thousands of distinct CDR3 sequences, approximately 59% appearing once. Input material: blood. The receptors originated from a girl aged 2 to 10 with multiple sclerosis.

The rearrangement links TRBV12-3 or TRBV12-4 to TRBJ1-1; D unclear. The germline V and J ends were trimmed by 5 bases and 4 bases, with 8 bases remaining between them. This CDR3 comprises 12 residues. Here the CDR3 reads CASSGWGTEAFF. The CDR3, as DNA: TGTGCCAGCAGTGGGTGGGGCACTGAAGCTTTCTTT.

The chain employs TRBV10-3 and TRBJ2-1, with 8 positions matching TRBD2. CDR3 length: 15 amino acids. The germline V gene encodes CDR1 ENHRY and CDR2 SYGVKD. The trim removed 0 bases at V and 6 bases at J, leaving 4 bases unmatched. CDR3 residues: CAISESAGGSNEQFF. The CDR3 region has the DNA TGTGCCATCAGTGAGTCGGCGGGAGGAAGCAATGAGCAGTTCTTC.

The chain combines TRBV4-1 with TRBJ2-3, with 7 bases fitting TRBD1. Looked up from germline, CDR1 is MGHRA and CDR2 is YSYEKL. This CDR3 is built from 14 residues. Losses at the gene ends were 3 bases for V and 4 bases for J; bases not matched to a gene: 4. In DNA form, the CDR3 reads TGCGCCAGCAGCCAGGCCCAGGGGGCAGATACGCAGTATTTT. Amino acids: CASSQAQGADTQYF.

The V gene is TRBV20-1, the J gene TRBJ2-7, with D perhaps matching TRBD1 or TRBD2 (5 bases each). Trimming removed 3 bases at V and 5 bases at J, with 14 bases between. CDR1 and CDR2 (germline): DFQATT, SNEGSKA (reference sequence). This CDR3 is 13 amino acids long. This CDR3 reads CSASEGSEDEQYF. As DNA, the CDR3 is TGCAGTGCTAGTGAGGGGTCTGAGGACGAGCAGTACTTC.

This clonotype came up a few times. The rearrangement joins TRBV20-1 to TRBJ2-1; 8 bases map to TRBD2. Germline-derived CDR1 and CDR2 are DFQATT and SNEGSKA (reference sequence). Trimming removed 3 bases from V and 7 bases from J; junction bases left unmatched: 8. The CDR3 covers 14 residues. CDR3 in DNA: TGCAGTGCTAGCGAGGGGACTAGTAGGAATGAGCAGTTCTTC. Its translation is CSASEGTSRNEQFF.

This clonotype was observed many times. One end of the junction is discordant with germline, which a read error may explain. V gene TRBV5-1 combines with J gene TRBJ2-5, with TRBD2 as a possible D gene (6 bases). Germline values: CDR1 SGHRS, CDR2 YFSETQ. The CDR3 consists of 14 residues. Written as DNA, the CDR3 is TGTGCCAGCAGCTTAGGCGGGGTGCAAGAGACCCAGTACTTC. Amino acid sequence: CASSLGGVQETQYF.

This clonotype was observed a handful of times. This chain uses TRBV20-1 with TRBJ2-1, with D perhaps matching TRBD2 (5 bases). CDR1 is DFQATT, CDR2 SNEGSKA, per germline (reference sequence). The V end was cut by 0 bases, the J end by 2 bases, with 11 bases between. The CDR3 runs 15 residues. CDR3 loop: CSARDLTGTYNEQFF. CDR3 coding DNA: TGCAGTGCTAGAGATTTGACGGGGACCTACAATGAGCAGTTCTTC.

The CDR3 coding sequence is TGTGCCAGCAGCCCAGCCCCCAATCAGCCCCAGCATTTT. Its translation: CASSPAPNQPQHF. The chain links TRBV7-2 to TRBJ1-5, with D uncertain. This CDR3 comprises 13 residues. Germline CDR1 SGHTA, CDR2 FQGNSA. V was cut by 5 bases and J by 3 bases, with 8 bases left in between.

The chain has TRBV27 and TRBJ1-2, with D possibly being TRBD1 (5 bases). Trimming left V 10 bases short and J 8 bases short, with 14 bases between. Germline V lookup: CDR1 MNHEY, CDR2 SMNVEV (reference sequence). CDR3 length equals 11 residues. DNA of the CDR3: TGTGCCATCAGGGCTGAGGGGGGCTACACCTTC. This sequence encodes CAIRAEGGYTF.

V is TRBV5-1 and J is TRBJ2-3, with D tentatively TRBD2 (5 bases). CDR1 and CDR2 from the germline V gene are SGHRS and YFSETQ. V shed 0 bases and J shed 6 bases, with 14 bases lying between them. The CDR3 loop spans 15 amino acids. CDR3 residues: CASSLAGLPGDTQYF. The CDR3 coding sequence is TGCGCCAGCAGCTTGGCTGGACTTCCCGGGGATACGCAGTATTTT.

This clonotype has only a few counts. J is TRBJ2-3 and V is TRBV4-1; unclear D gene. The germline gives CDR1 MGHRA, CDR2 YSYEKL. The ends were cut back, 0 bases at V and 6 bases at J, with 25 bases in the middle. The CDR3 is made up of 19 amino acids. The CDR3 sequence is CASSQELSRAKSDKDTQYF. The CDR3 coding sequence is TGCGCCAGCAGCCAAGAATTGAGTAGAGCAAAAAGTGACAAGGATACGCAGTATTTT.

The chain has TRBV14 and TRBJ2-3; D is perhaps TRBD1 or TRBD2 (5 bases each). Deletions cut 0 bases from V and 2 bases from J, with 12 bases between. The CDR3 runs 16 residues. Looked up from germline, CDR1 is SGHDN and CDR2 is FVKESK. This chain's CDR3 is CASSQDTGQVTDTQYF. CDR3 nucleotides: TGTGCCAGCAGCCAAGATACGGGGCAGGTCACAGATACGCAGTATTTT.

This clonotype was picked up a small number of times. The rearrangement joins TRBV7-2 to TRBJ2-7; D is uncertain. The CDR3 has 12 residues. Between the trimmed V and J ends, which lost 0 bases and 8 bases, there was a span of 8 bases. Germline lookup yields CDR1 SGHTA and CDR2 FQGNSA. CDR3 nucleotide sequence: TGTGCCAGCAGCTTAGCCCTAGGAAAGCAGTACTTC. Protein: CASSLALGKQYF.

This chain uses TRBV29-1 with TRBJ2-4; D not certain. Judging by the DNA end, TRBJ2-7 fits better; the J call may be wrong. CDR1 SQVTM and CDR2 ANQGSEA come from the germline V gene. The CDR3 is 14 residues long. CDR3 protein: CSVVSRISSYEQYF. DNA of the CDR3: TGCAGCGTTGTATCCCGCATCAGCTCCTACGAGCAGTACTTC.

The DNA for the CDR3 is TGCAGTGCAGGGGGCCAACTTGCAACTAATGAAAAACTGTTTTTT. Protein product: CSAGGQLATNEKLFF. The chain recombines TRBV20-1 with TRBJ1-4; 7 bases match TRBD1. Germline V gives CDR1 DFQATT, CDR2 SNEGSKA (reference sequence). The V gene end was trimmed by 6 bases and the J gene end by 0 bases; junction bases not matched to a gene: 7. The CDR3 extends over 15 amino acids.

This clonotype was seen only a few times. The rearrangement joins TRBV27 to TRBJ1-5; a possible D gene is TRBD1 (6 bases). Germline V CDR1 and CDR2: MNHEY, SMNVEV (reference sequence). Trimming took 0 bases from V and 2 from J, leaving 8 bases between them. The CDR3 is made up of 15 amino acids. The CDR3 protein is CASSLSGAGNQPQHF. In DNA, the CDR3 is TGTGCCAGCAGTTTATCGGGGGCTGGCAATCAGCCCCAGCATTTT.

This clonotype has only one observation. Relative to the germline gene, one junction end is altered; a read error may explain this. The chain joins TRBV4-3 to TRBJ2-1; 12 bases map to TRBD2. The CDR3 is made up of 15 amino acids. Germline CDR1 is LGHNA and CDR2 is YSLEER. The CDR3 spells CASSPSGGAINVQFF. CDR3 sequence (DNA): TGCGCCAGCAGCCCTAGCGGGGGGGCGATCAATGTGCAGTTCTTC.

The gene calls are TRBV20-1 and TRBJ2-5; TRBD2 aligns across 11 bases. V lost 4 bases, J lost 1 base, and 8 bases stayed unmatched. Looked up from germline, CDR1 is DFQATT and CDR2 is SNEGSKA (reference sequence). This CDR3 contains 16 residues. CDR3 sequence reads: CSAKGTSGDIQETQYF. The CDR3 DNA follows: TGCAGTGCTAAGGGGACTAGCGGCGACATCCAAGAGACCCAGTACTTC.

This chain joins TRBV6-5 and TRBJ1-4, with D possibly TRBD1 on 5 matching bases. This CDR3 region has 14 residues. Trimming shortened V by 6 bases and J by 5 bases, and 13 bases separated the two germline ends. Germline-derived CDR1 and CDR2 are MNHEY and SVGAGI. In DNA, the CDR3 is TGTGCCAGCAGGGGCTCCGGGGGAAATGAAAAACTGTTTTTT. Protein product: CASRGSGGNEKLFF.

The gene calls are TRBV4-1 and TRBJ2-5; TRBD2 agrees at 10 bases. The end of the DNA is better explained by TRBJ2-7, so the J call may be wrong. CDR3 length: 16 residues. From germline, CDR1 is MGHRA and CDR2 YSYEKL. CDR3 coding DNA: TGCGCCAGCAGCCAAGGCCTACTAGCGGGACTCGGCGAGCAGTACTTC. Translated: CASSQGLLAGLGEQYF.

The chain combines TRBV12-3 or TRBV12-4 with TRBJ2-1, with no clear D. Trimming pared 5 bases from V and 9 bases from J, leaving 8 bases between. The CDR3 runs to 11 residues. For the CDR3, the DNA is TGTGCCAGCAGTATCTCCCCTGAGCAGTTCTTC. Translation gives CASSISPEQFF.

This clonotype came up once. The chain joins TRBV9 to TRBJ2-7; either TRBD1 or TRBD2 may fit D (6 bases each). Germline CDR1 SGDLS, CDR2 YYNGEE. The ends were cut back, 0 bases at V and 2 bases at J, with 15 bases in the middle. CDR3 size: 16 residues. The CDR3 reads CASSVGTRGEPYEQYF. The CDR3 nucleotides read TGTGCCAGCAGCGTAGGAACTAGGGGGGAGCCCTACGAGCAGTACTTC.

J is TRBJ2-7 and V is TRBV27; D assignment may be TRBD1 or TRBD2 (5 bases each). The CDR3 has 16 amino acids. V was clipped by 3 bases and J by 7 bases, with 22 bases between them. Germline lookup yields CDR1 MNHEY and CDR2 SMNVEV (reference sequence). CDR3 residues: CASSLLLFGTLGEQYF. CDR3 bases: TGTGCCAGCAGTTTGCTCCTCTTCGGGACCTTAGGGGAGCAGTACTTC.

The chain carries TRBV15 and TRBJ1-1, with a weak D call TRBD1 (5 bases). This CDR3 contains 14 residues. V lost 0 bases, J lost 12 bases, and 17 bases lay in between. Germline lookup yields CDR1 LNHNV and CDR2 YYDKDF (reference sequence). The CDR3 is CATSREGGGRRTFF. Written as DNA, the CDR3 is TGTGCCACCAGCAGAGAGGGGGGAGGAAGAAGGACTTTCTTT.